The 27 T cell receptor beta chains listed next were all sequenced from one sample in a study of blood T cell repertoires in COVID-19. Libraries were prepared by immunoSEQ multiplex PCR; TCRdb keeps only in-frame clonotypes and omits some of them. Counted here are 300,000 or so clones, approximately 90% occurring once; the ten biggest clones make up around 2.2%. Material for sequencing was peripheral blood. These receptors were obtained from a woman aged 25 to 39 with COVID-19, enrolled during active disease.

The chain joins TRBV30 to TRBJ1-4; 8 bases are a match to TRBD1. The trim removed 4 bases at V and 8 bases at J, leaving 12 bases unmatched. Germline CDR1 reads GTSNPN; CDR2 reads SVGIG (reference sequence). CDR3 size: 15 residues. CDR3 in DNA: TGTGCCTGGACTCAGGGGGCGTCTCTGGGGGAAAAACTGTTTTTT. This codes for CAWTQGASLGEKLFF.

V usage is TRBV5-1 and J usage is TRBJ1-3; 8 bases agree with TRBD1. The CDR3 sequence is 17 residues long. Germline loops: CDR1 SGHRS, CDR2 YFSETQ. J was trimmed by 0 bases and V by 4 bases; bases with no gene match: 9. CDR3: CASSALTGANSGNTIYF. CDR3 sequence (DNA): TGCGCCAGCAGCGCTTTGACAGGGGCCAACTCTGGAAACACCATATATTTT.

The CDR3: CASRGQGALRTGELFF. CDR3 in DNA: TGTGCCAGTAGGGGTCAGGGGGCCTTGAGGACCGGGGAGCTGTTTTTT. The chain links TRBV19 to TRBJ2-2; 8 bases map to TRBD1. The V gene end was trimmed by 6 bases and the J gene end by 5 bases; junction bases not matched to a gene: 11. From germline, CDR1 is LNHDA and CDR2 SQIVND (reference sequence). The CDR3 is made up of 16 amino acids.

This chain connects TRBV5-4 to TRBJ2-6; 9 bases align to TRBD1. CDR3 length: 16 residues. V lost 4 bases and J lost 4; bases outside the gene matches: 6. Germline V lookup: CDR1 SGHNT, CDR2 YYREEE (reference sequence). The chain's CDR3 is CASSRGQGSGANVLTF. The DNA for the CDR3 is TGTGCCAGCAGCAGGGGACAGGGCTCCGGGGCCAACGTCCTGACTTTC.

The genes are TRBV19 and TRBJ2-5, with 7 bases aligning to TRBD2. Trimming took 6 bases from V and 2 from J; bases not matched to a gene: 15. This CDR3 has 17 residues. From germline, CDR1 is LNHDA and CDR2 SQIVND (reference sequence). The CDR3 DNA is TGTGCCAGTAGCCCGCGGTACGGGAGGACGGAGCAAGAGACCCAGTACTTC. Its translation: CASSPRYGRTEQETQYF.

V and J are TRBV19 and TRBJ1-5; tentative D call: TRBD1 (6 bases). V was shortened by 4 bases and J by 0 bases, with 19 bases between the two germline ends. The germline V gene encodes CDR1 LNHDA and CDR2 SQIVND (reference sequence). CDR3 length equals 18 residues. The CDR3 DNA sequence: TGTGCCAGTAGTACCGGGGACATCAAGGCCTATAGCAATCAGCCCCAGCATTTT. Translated, it gives CASSTGDIKAYSNQPQHF.

The rearrangement joins TRBV5-4 to TRBJ2-3, with TRBD2 identical over 15 bases. Germline V CDR1 and CDR2: SGHNT, YYREEE (reference sequence). The V and J ends lost 3 bases and 3 bases, in that order; junction bases with no gene match: 2. This CDR3 comprises 16 residues. This CDR3 reads CASSSGTSGRTDTQYF. The CDR3 coding sequence is TGTGCCAGCAGCTCCGGGACTAGCGGGAGGACAGATACGCAGTATTTT.

V gene TRBV6-5 combines with J gene TRBJ1-1; D is ambiguous. CDR3 length: 14 residues. Germline CDR1 is MNHEY and CDR2 is SVGAGI. The V and J ends lost 7 bases and 0 bases respectively, with 12 bases between them. The CDR3 protein is CASKPHGVNTEAFF. The CDR3 bases are TGTGCCAGCAAGCCACACGGGGTGAACACTGAAGCTTTCTTT.

The chain is built from TRBV4-1 and TRBJ1-4, with 11 bases that match TRBD1. CDR1 is MGHRA, CDR2 YSYEKL, per germline. The CDR3 contains 18 residues. Losses at the gene ends were 3 bases for V and 3 bases for J; bases not matched to a gene: 9. For the CDR3, the DNA is TGCGCCAGCAGCCATAGGGGACAGGGGGAGATAGCTAATGAAAAACTGTTTTTT. The encoded protein is CASSHRGQGEIANEKLFF.

The rearrangement joins TRBV7-9 to TRBJ2-1; D possibly corresponds to TRBD2 (6 bases). Between the trimmed V and J ends, which lost 5 bases and 0 bases, there was a span of 11 bases. The CDR3 is 15 amino acids. Germline CDR1 and CDR2: SEHNR and FQNEAQ (reference sequence). The CDR3 DNA is TGTGCCAGCAGCGGAGGGACTGGCTCCTACAATGAGCAGTTCTTC. Translating it yields CASSGGTGSYNEQFF. Filled out from reference TRBV7-9 and TRBJ2-1, the complete variable domain reads DTGVSQNPRHKITKRGQNVTFRCDPISEHNRLYWYRQTLGQGPEFLTYFQNEAQLEKSRLLSDRFSAERPKGSFSTLEIQRTEQGDSAMYLCASSGGTGSYNEQFFGPGTRLTVL.

V and J are TRBV6-5 and TRBJ2-5, with a possible D match to TRBD2 (5 bases). CDR1 and CDR2 (germline): MNHEY, SVGAGI. The CDR3 consists of 15 residues. Deletions cut 0 bases from V and 5 bases from J, with 13 bases between. The CDR3 bases are TGTGCCAGCAGTTACTCGCGGGCTAGCCCTGAGACCCAGTACTTC. Encoded protein: CASSYSRASPETQYF.

This chain joins TRBV5-4 and TRBJ1-6, with 10 bases matching TRBD1. CDR3 size: 17 residues. Unmatched junction bases numbered 5, after V lost 3 bases and J lost 2 bases. CDR1 is SGHNT and CDR2 is YYREEE in the germline V gene (reference sequence). For the CDR3, the DNA is TGTGCCAGCAGCTCCCGGACAGGGGGACCCTATAATTCACCCCTCCACTTT. This gives the protein CASSSRTGGPYNSPLHF. The variable domain in full, with the rest retrieved from reference TRBV5-4 and TRBJ1-6, is ETGVTQSPTHLIKTRGQQVTLRCSSQSGHNTVSWYQQALGQGPQFIFQYYREEENGRGNFPPRFSGLQFPNYSSELNVNALELDDSALYLCASSSRTGGPYNSPLHFGNGTRLTVT.

The chain couples TRBV19 to TRBJ1-5; TRBD1 aligns across 9 bases. V shed 7 bases and J 4 bases; nucleotides not matched to a gene: 5. CDR1 and CDR2 from the germline V gene are LNHDA and SQIVND (reference sequence). This CDR3 contains 14 residues. CDR3 region: CASTSGQGNQPQHF. CDR3 coding DNA: TGTGCCAGTACCTCCGGACAGGGGAATCAGCCCCAGCATTTT.

The chain joins TRBV7-2 to TRBJ2-7, with D perhaps TRBD1 (6 bases). The germline gives CDR1 SGHTA, CDR2 FQGNSA. This CDR3 is built from 16 residues. Trimming removed 4 bases at V and 2 bases at J, with 18 bases between. The CDR3 sequence is CASSSPGKGVPYEQYF. CDR3 nucleotide sequence: TGTGCCAGCAGCTCCCCTGGAAAGGGGGTACCCTACGAGCAGTACTTC.

V and J are TRBV11-3 and TRBJ2-2, with 10 positions matching TRBD2. Unmatched junction bases numbered 8, after V lost 2 bases and J lost 5 bases. The CDR3 loop spans 17 amino acids. In germline, CDR1 is SGHNT, CDR2 YENEEA. The CDR3 coding sequence is TGTGCCAGCAGCTTATCATATCTAGCGGGAGTTACCGGGGAGCTGTTTTTT. It specifies CASSLSYLAGVTGELFF.

The gene calls are TRBV7-2 and TRBJ2-1; 7 nucleotides match TRBD1. Germline CDR1 SGHTA, CDR2 FQGNSA. This CDR3 has 15 residues. The junction had 7 bases not matched to a gene; V was cut back by 3 bases and J by 5 bases. The CDR3 DNA follows: TGTGCCAGCAGCTTTAGACAGGGTAGGAACAATGAGCAGTTCTTC. It encodes CASSFRQGRNNEQFF.

The rearrangement joins TRBV18 to TRBJ1-1, with TRBD1 as a possible D gene (6 bases). The germline V gene encodes CDR1 KGHSH and CDR2 LQKENI. Trimming cost V 7 bases and J 5 bases, with 14 bases left between them. The CDR3 contains 13 residues. The CDR3 DNA reads as TGTGCCAGCTTACGAAACAGGGAGACTGAAGCTTTCTTT. It translates to CASLRNRETEAFF. The variable domain in full, completed from reference TRBV18 and TRBJ1-1, reads NAGVMQNPRHLVRRRGQEARLRCSPMKGHSHVYWYRQLPEEGLKFMVYLQKENIIDESGMPKERFSAEFPKEGPSILRIQQVVRGDSAAYFCASLRNRETEAFFGQGTRLTVV.

The chain links TRBV19 to TRBJ2-3; 8 nucleotides agree with TRBD1. With V trimmed by 8 bases and J by 6 bases, 7 bases remained unmatched. The CDR3 sequence is 13 residues long. Germline V gene lookup returns CDR1 LNHDA and CDR2 SQIVND (reference sequence). CDR3 coding DNA: TGTGCCAGTGAGGACAGGGTCCGCGATACGCAGTATTTT. It codes for CASEDRVRDTQYF.

This clone was recorded a few times. The CDR3 protein is CASSQTGTEQPQHF. The CDR3 coding sequence is TGTGCCAGCAGCCAGACAGGGACGGAGCAGCCCCAGCATTTT. The V call is TRBV4-2, the J call TRBJ1-5, with 7 bases matching TRBD1. CDR1 is LGHNA, CDR2 YNFKEQ, per germline. The CDR3 spans 14 residues. V was pared by 3 bases and J by 7 bases, with 6 bases of the junction left unmatched.

The rearrangement uses TRBV6-5 and TRBJ2-1; 8 bases line up with TRBD2. Losses at the gene ends were 5 bases for V and 7 bases for J; bases not matched to a gene: 7. The CDR3 has 14 amino acids. Germline loops: CDR1 MNHEY, CDR2 SVGAGI. CDR3 loop: CASSLLADINEQFF. The CDR3 nucleotides read TGTGCCAGCAGTCTACTAGCGGACATTAATGAGCAGTTCTTC.

The J gene is TRBJ1-5, the V gene TRBV29-1, with D possibly TRBD1 on 6 matching bases. V lost 5 bases to trimming and J lost 4 bases, with 9 bases between them. CDR3 size: 12 residues. The germline CDR1 and CDR2 sequences are SQVTM and ANQGSEA. The CDR3 bases are TGCAGCGTTAAGGGGGAAAATCAGCCCCAGCATTTT. Translating it yields CSVKGENQPQHF.

The chain is built from TRBV18 and TRBJ1-5; TRBD1 might be the D (6 bases). Germline values: CDR1 KGHSH, CDR2 LQKENI. Trimming removed 2 bases at V and 1 base at J, with 9 bases between. This CDR3 is 15 amino acids long. CDR3 residues: CASSPSGVSNQPQHF. CDR3 in DNA: TGTGCCAGCTCACCATCAGGGGTGAGCAATCAGCCCCAGCATTTT. Full variable domain (rest looked up from reference TRBV18 and TRBJ1-5): NAGVMQNPRHLVRRRGQEARLRCSPMKGHSHVYWYRQLPEEGLKFMVYLQKENIIDESGMPKERFSAEFPKEGPSILRIQQVVRGDSAAYFCASSPSGVSNQPQHFGDGTRLSIL.

This sequence joins TRBV28 and TRBJ2-3; D is uncertain. The CDR3 sequence is 15 residues long. The V end lost 5 bases, the J end lost 0 bases, and 12 bases lay between the germline ends. Germline loops: CDR1 MDHEN, CDR2 SYDVKM. DNA of the CDR3: TGTGCCAGCAGTCCGTCTCCCTCTAGCACAGATACGCAGTATTTT. Its protein product is CASSPSPSSTDTQYF.

This chain joins TRBV28 and TRBJ2-3; 9 nucleotides match TRBD2. From germline, CDR1 is MDHEN and CDR2 SYDVKM. This CDR3 contains 16 residues. V lost 3 bases, J lost 2 bases, and 6 bases stayed unmatched. The CDR3 loop reads CASSLTLAGLTDTQYF. CDR3 DNA sequence: TGTGCCAGCAGTTTGACCCTAGCGGGACTCACAGATACGCAGTATTTT.

V gene TRBV3-1 (or the pseudogene TRBV3-2) combines with J gene TRBJ2-7, with 15 bases aligning to TRBD2. Trimming cost V 4 bases and J 11 bases; bases outside gene matches: 9. Germline lookup yields CDR1 LGHDT and CDR2 YNNKEL (reference sequence). The length of the CDR3 is 15 residues. The CDR3 DNA follows: TGTGCCAGCAGCCCCGGAGGACTAGCGGGAGGGCCGGAGTACTTC. Amino acids: CASSPGGLAGGPEYF.

The rearrangement uses TRBV5-1 and TRBJ1-2; 9 bases are shared with TRBD1. CDR3 length equals 14 residues. The germline CDR1 and CDR2 sequences are SGHRS and YFSETQ. J lost 2 bases, V lost 5 bases, and 4 bases had no gene match. Here the CDR3 reads CASSQDRGNYGYTF. CDR3 sequence (DNA): TGCGCCAGCAGTCAAGACAGGGGGAACTATGGCTACACCTTC.

The chain employs TRBV25-1 and TRBJ2-1; TRBD1 might be the D (5 bases). V was trimmed by 2 bases and J by 4 bases, leaving 15 bases between them. This CDR3 comprises 16 residues. Per germline, CDR1 MGHDK and CDR2 SYGVNS. CDR3 sequence: CASSERKGLTYNEQFF. CDR3 in DNA: TGTGCCAGCAGTGAACGGAAGGGGCTTACATACAATGAGCAGTTCTTC.